This T cell receptor (beta chain) came from a study of vaccination and CD4 T cells after COVID-19. V shed 2 bases and J 3 bases; nucleotides not matched to a gene: 7. CDR1 is DFQATT and CDR2 is SNEGSKA in the germline V gene (reference sequence). CDR3 length equals 15 residues. The treatment: roughly 11-day PBMC culture with coronavirus spike peptide pools or control peptides (ViraFEST assay). Cultured CD4+ T cells had their DNA profiled by the Oncomine TCR Beta short-read assay. Cultures of CD4+ T cells served as the source for extracting genomic DNA. Via MiXCR, TCRdb re-called the PCR reads, giving one row per CDR3 protein. The repertoire holds approximately 17,000 distinct CDR3 sequences, about half seen once, with approximately 7% in the top ten. Remarks on this clonotype: Its antigen is currently unknown.

Sequences were obtained from CD4+ T cells from blood, cultured in vitro. The sequence derives from a human donor who had recovered from COVID-19. This chain connects TRBV20-1 to TRBJ2-1; 7 bases line up with TRBD2. The DNA for the CDR3 is TGCAGTGCTAGACAACTAGCGAGCAGCTACAATGAGCAGTTCTTC. Amino acid sequence: CSARQLASSYNEQFF.